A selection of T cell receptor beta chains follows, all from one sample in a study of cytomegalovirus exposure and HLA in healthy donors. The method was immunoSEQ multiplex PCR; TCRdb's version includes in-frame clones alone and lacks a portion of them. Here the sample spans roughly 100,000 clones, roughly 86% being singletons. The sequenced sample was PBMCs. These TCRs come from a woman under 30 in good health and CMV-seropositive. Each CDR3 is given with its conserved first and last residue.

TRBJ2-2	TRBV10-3	CAISELGGQGDGELFF
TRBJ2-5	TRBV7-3	CASSLTSGMGETQYF
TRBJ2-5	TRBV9	CASSPGQDETQYF
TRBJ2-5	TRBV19	CASSNSGGRETQYF
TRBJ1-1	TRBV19	CASSPFYRDKGAEAFF
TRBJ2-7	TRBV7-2	CASSPFSRGEQYF
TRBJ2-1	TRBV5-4	CASSKTGYNEQFF
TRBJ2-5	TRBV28	CASSLEAETQYF
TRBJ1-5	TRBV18	CASSLTGGADQPQHF
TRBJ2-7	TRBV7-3	CASSLTGDRDSYEQYF
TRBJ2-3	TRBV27	CASSLKAGAADTQYF
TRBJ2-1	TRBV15	CATSRQGVRQGYYNEQFF
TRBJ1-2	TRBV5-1	CASSSPTIDRGPTNYGYTF
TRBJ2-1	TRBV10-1	CASSLGTTGNEQFF
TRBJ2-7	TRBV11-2	CASSLGRGFRYF
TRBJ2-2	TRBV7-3	CASSPGVSGTGELFF
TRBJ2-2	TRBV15	CATSRAGAYTGELFF
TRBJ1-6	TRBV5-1	CASSFGGSPKDSPLHF
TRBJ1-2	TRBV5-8	CASSSGTGTGFRGYTF
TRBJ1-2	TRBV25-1	CASSGAAYGYTF
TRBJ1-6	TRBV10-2	CASSHTGLSPLHF
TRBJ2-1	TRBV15	CATSMTGQGSVEQFF
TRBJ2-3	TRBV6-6	CASSFPPRDTQYF
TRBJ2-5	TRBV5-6	CASSFRTGEETQYF
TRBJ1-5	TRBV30	CALKWGQGEKPQHF
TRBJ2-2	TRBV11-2	CASSTRDREATGELFF